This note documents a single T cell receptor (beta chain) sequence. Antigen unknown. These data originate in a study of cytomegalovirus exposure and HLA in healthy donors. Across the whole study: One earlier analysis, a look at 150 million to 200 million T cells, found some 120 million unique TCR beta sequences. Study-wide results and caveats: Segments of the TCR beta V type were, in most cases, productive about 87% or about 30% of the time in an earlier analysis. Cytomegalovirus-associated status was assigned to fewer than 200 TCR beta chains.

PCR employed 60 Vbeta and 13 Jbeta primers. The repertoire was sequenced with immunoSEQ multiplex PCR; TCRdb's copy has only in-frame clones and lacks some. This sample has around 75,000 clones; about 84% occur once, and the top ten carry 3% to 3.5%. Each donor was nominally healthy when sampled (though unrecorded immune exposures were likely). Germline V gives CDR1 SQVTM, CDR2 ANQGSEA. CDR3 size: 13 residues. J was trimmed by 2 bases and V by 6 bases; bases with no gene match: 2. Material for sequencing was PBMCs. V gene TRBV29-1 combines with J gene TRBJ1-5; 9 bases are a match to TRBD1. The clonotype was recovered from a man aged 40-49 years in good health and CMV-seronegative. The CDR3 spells CSVQGAGNQPQHF. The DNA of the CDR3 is TGCAGCGTACAGGGGGCTGGCAATCAGCCCCAGCATTTT. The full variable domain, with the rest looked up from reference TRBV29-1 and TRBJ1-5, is SAVISQKPSRDICQRGTSLTIQCQVDSQVTMMFWYRQQPGQSLTLIATANQGSEATYESGFVIDKFPISRPNLTFSTLTVSNMSPEDSSIYLCSVQGAGNQPQHFGDGTRLSIL.